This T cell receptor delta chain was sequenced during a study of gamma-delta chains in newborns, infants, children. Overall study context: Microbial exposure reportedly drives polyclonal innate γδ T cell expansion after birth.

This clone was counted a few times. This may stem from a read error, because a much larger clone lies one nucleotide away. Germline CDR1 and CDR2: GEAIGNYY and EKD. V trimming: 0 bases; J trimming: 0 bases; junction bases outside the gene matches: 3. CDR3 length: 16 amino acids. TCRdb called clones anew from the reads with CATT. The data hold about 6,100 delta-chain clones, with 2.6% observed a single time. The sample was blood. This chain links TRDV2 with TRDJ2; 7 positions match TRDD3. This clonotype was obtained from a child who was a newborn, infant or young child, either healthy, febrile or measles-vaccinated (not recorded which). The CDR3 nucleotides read TGTGCCTGTGACACCCTGGGGGGTACTTTGACAGCACAACTCTTCTTT. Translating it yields CACDTLGGTLTAQLFF.